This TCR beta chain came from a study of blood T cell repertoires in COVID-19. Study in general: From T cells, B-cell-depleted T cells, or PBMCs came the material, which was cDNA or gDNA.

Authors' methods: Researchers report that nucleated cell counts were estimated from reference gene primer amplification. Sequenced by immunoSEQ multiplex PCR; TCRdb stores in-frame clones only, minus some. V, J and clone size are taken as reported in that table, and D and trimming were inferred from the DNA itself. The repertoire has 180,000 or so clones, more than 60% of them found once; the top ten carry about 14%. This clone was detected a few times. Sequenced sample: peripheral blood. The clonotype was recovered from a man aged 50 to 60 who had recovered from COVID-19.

As DNA, the CDR3 is TGCGCCAGCAGCTTGGACGGGAGAAGCACAGATACGCAGTATTTT. It translates to CASSLDGRSTDTQYF. The genes are TRBV5-1 and TRBJ2-3, with TRBD2 as a possible D gene (6 bases). CDR1 and CDR2 (germline): SGHRS, YFSETQ. V was pared by 0 bases and J by 0 bases, with 8 bases between. The CDR3 spans 15 residues.